A single sample gave rise to the 30 T cell receptor beta chains below, sequenced in a study of blood T cells in healthy people across ages. Through a sample-barcoded 5' primer and a J-beta primer mix, a second PCR was run for 7 to 11 cycles. MiXCR, applied by TCRdb to the 5' RACE reads, yields one record per CDR3 protein. Of around 780,000 distinct CDR3 sequences listed, 25% to 30% are singletons. These records were also assigned to another study, of T cells of mothers and their children.

Sample: blood. These receptors came from a boy between 10 and 17 years old in good health.

This clonotype showed up many times. The J gene is TRBJ2-5, the V gene TRBV2, with unresolved D. CDR1 is SNHLY and CDR2 is FYNNEI in the germline V gene. The CDR3 extends over 15 amino acids. V was clipped by 2 bases and J by 2 bases, with 12 bases between them. The DNA for the CDR3 is TGTGCCAGCAGTGAAAGAGCGACTCCGCAAGAGACCCAGTACTTC. Translated: CASSERATPQETQYF.

The V gene is TRBV20-1, the J gene TRBJ2-6; 10 nucleotides align to TRBD1. The germline V gene has CDR1 DFQATT and CDR2 SNEGSKA (reference sequence). V was pared by 6 bases and J by 1 base, with 6 bases of the junction left unmatched. This CDR3 has 16 residues. The CDR3 DNA reads as TGCAGTGCCCCGAGACAGGGGGCATCTGGGGCCAACGTCCTGACTTTC. Translating gives CSAPRQGASGANVLTF.

This chain links TRBV9 with TRBJ2-5; either TRBD1 or TRBD2 may fit D (5 bases each). The J call may not be correct, given that the DNA end is closer to TRBJ2-7. Germline V lookup: CDR1 SGDLS, CDR2 YYNGEE. The CDR3 has 16 amino acids. CDR3 loop: CASSSNGTRISAEQYF. The CDR3 nucleotides are TGTGCCAGCAGCTCAAACGGGACCCGCATATCTGCCGAGCAGTACTTC.

The chain carries TRBV6-5 and TRBJ2-2; D unclear. CDR1 MNHEY and CDR2 SVGAGI come from the germline V gene. V was clipped by 0 bases and J by 5 bases, with 7 bases between them. The CDR3 runs 14 residues. The CDR3 DNA is TGTGCCAGCAGTTACTCGAGGAGAACCGGGGAGCTGTTTTTT. Translation: CASSYSRRTGELFF.

The chain recombines TRBV20-1 with TRBJ2-4, with D tentatively TRBD1 or TRBD2 (5 bases each). The CDR3 has 16 residues. V shed 3 bases and J shed 0 bases, with 15 bases lying between them. The germline V gene encodes CDR1 DFQATT and CDR2 SNEGSKA (reference sequence). The chain's CDR3 is CSASAQGEIAKNIQYF. CDR3 in DNA: TGCAGTGCTAGTGCGCAGGGAGAGATAGCCAAAAACATTCAGTACTTC.

In its sample, this clonotype was seen many times. V and J are TRBV11-2 and TRBJ1-4, with a tentative D call TRBD1 (6 bases). V lost 3 bases, J lost 4 bases, and 9 bases lay in between. The V gene's germline CDR1 is SGHAT and CDR2 FQNNGV. The CDR3 covers 14 residues. CDR3 residues: CASSLGASNEKLFF. The CDR3 DNA reads as TGTGCCAGCAGCTTGGGGGCAAGTAATGAAAAACTGTTTTTT.

The V and J genes are TRBV20-1 and TRBJ2-5; 8 bases fit TRBD2. V shed 3 bases, J shed 5 bases, and the junction held 8 bases outside the gene matches. The CDR3 spans 14 residues. Germline V gene lookup returns CDR1 DFQATT and CDR2 SNEGSKA (reference sequence). The CDR3 spells CSASPGGARETQYF. CDR3 DNA: TGCAGTGCTAGCCCCGGGGGGGCCCGGGAGACCCAGTACTTC.

This clonotype was found a few times. This chain links TRBV20-1 with TRBJ2-7; 9 bases agree with TRBD2. Trimming at V came to 6 bases and at J to 4 bases, leaving 7 bases not matched to a gene. The CDR3 has 13 residues. Germline CDR1 and CDR2: DFQATT and SNEGSKA (reference sequence). CDR3 in amino acids: CSARAGGGYEQYF. The DNA for the CDR3 is TGCAGTGCCCGGGCGGGGGGGGGATACGAGCAGTACTTC.

This chain uses TRBV7-9 with TRBJ2-1, with D tentatively TRBD2 (7 bases). The CDR3 runs to 15 residues. Germline V lookup: CDR1 SEHNR, CDR2 FQNEAQ (reference sequence). The V end was cut by 5 bases, the J end by 8 bases, with 19 bases between. The CDR3 reads CASSAGRGANHEQFF. CDR3 in DNA: TGTGCCAGCAGCGCGGGGAGGGGGGCTAACCATGAGCAGTTCTTC.

Regarding this clonotype: A read error may account for a junction end that differs from germline. The CDR3 DNA reads as TGTGCCAGCAGAAAGGTCAATCGGCCCCAGCATTTT. Its protein product is CASRKVNRPQHF. The chain couples TRBV7-2 to TRBJ1-5, with D unresolved. Germline CDR1 reads SGHTA; CDR2 reads FQGNSA. CDR3 length equals 12 residues.

A few counts support this clonotype. The chain combines TRBV20-1 with TRBJ2-3; TRBD2 matches 12 bases. CDR1 is DFQATT, CDR2 SNEGSKA, per germline (reference sequence). The length of the CDR3 is 14 residues. The junction had 4 bases not matched to a gene; V was cut back by 6 bases and J by 3 bases. The CDR3 loop is CSAAGTSGTDTQYF. CDR3 nucleotides: TGCAGTGCGGCCGGGACTAGCGGGACAGATACGCAGTATTTT.

This clonotype was seen only a few times. J is TRBJ1-2 and V is TRBV10-3, with TRBD1 identical over 8 bases. CDR3 length: 18 residues. Germline CDR1 reads ENHRY; CDR2 reads SYGVKD. J was trimmed by 2 bases and V by 0 bases; bases with no gene match: 11. DNA for the CDR3: TGTGCCATCAGTGAGTCGGCCCGTGACAGGGGCGAAAACTATGGCTACACCTTC. It translates to CAISESARDRGENYGYTF.

The V and J genes are TRBV10-3 and TRBJ2-7; 8 bases line up with TRBD2. Germline CDR1 reads ENHRY; CDR2 reads SYGVKD. This CDR3 has 15 amino acids. The V and J ends lost 4 bases and 7 bases, in that order; junction bases with no gene match: 12. DNA of the CDR3: TGTGCCATCAGTGTTACTAGCGGCCCCAGGGAAGAGCAGTACTTC. Translating it yields CAISVTSGPREEQYF.

The chain recombines TRBV3-1 with TRBJ2-2; TRBD1 agrees at 7 bases. Germline assignment: CDR1 LGHDT and CDR2 YNNKEL (reference sequence). This CDR3 is built from 15 residues. The V gene end was trimmed by 4 bases and the J gene end by 4 bases; junction bases not matched to a gene: 6. The CDR3 DNA reads as TGTGCCAGCAGCCTAAGGGACAGCTTCACCGGGGAGCTGTTTTTT. Translation gives CASSLRDSFTGELFF.

V usage is TRBV15 and J usage is TRBJ2-7, with TRBD2 identical over 10 bases. After removal of 6 bases from V and 2 bases from J, the junction contained 4 bases not matched to a gene. The germline V gene has CDR1 LNHNV and CDR2 YYDKDF (reference sequence). The CDR3 runs 14 residues. CDR3 DNA sequence: TGTGCCACCAGAGAGCGGGGGGGTACCTACGAGCAGTACTTC. It encodes CATRERGGTYEQYF.

This CDR3 is CSAPAGGGGNEKLFF. Here the CDR3 DNA reads TGCAGTGCGCCTGCCGGAGGGGGGGGTAATGAAAAACTGTTTTTT. The genes are TRBV20-1 and TRBJ1-4; weak D call: TRBD1 (6 bases). Trimming left V 6 bases short and J 4 bases short, with 18 bases between. The germline V gene has CDR1 DFQATT and CDR2 SNEGSKA (reference sequence). The CDR3 spans 15 residues.

This clonotype was recorded a few times. The gene calls are TRBV2 and TRBJ2-1; D is unresolved. The CDR3 sequence is 13 residues long. CDR1 is SNHLY, CDR2 FYNNEI, per germline. V lost 7 bases and J 2 bases, leaving 9 bases between the germline ends. CDR3 in DNA: TGTGCCAGCAACCTTATACCCTACAATGAGCAGTTCTTC. Protein product: CASNLIPYNEQFF.

The rearrangement joins TRBV5-1 to TRBJ1-6; D remains unclear. Trimming stripped 2 bases from V and 8 bases from J, with 11 bases between. The length of the CDR3 is 14 residues. Germline V CDR1 and CDR2: SGHRS, YFSETQ. Here the CDR3 DNA reads TGCGCCAGCAGCTTCGGGCCTTGGGATTCACCCCTCCACTTT. This encodes CASSFGPWDSPLHF.

A word on this clonotype: The junction does not match germline at one end; this may be a read error. V gene TRBV12-3 or TRBV12-4 combines with J gene TRBJ1-1; D perhaps matches TRBD1 (6 bases). The CDR3 contains 13 residues. Here the CDR3 DNA reads TGTGCCAGCAGGGGCAGGGGAGGCACTGAAGCTTCCTTT. It yields the protein CASRGRGGTEASF.

This clonotype has a handful of counts. CDR3 residues: CSAARVRETQYF. The CDR3 bases are TGCAGCGCTGCACGGGTACGGGAGACCCAGTACTTC. The J gene is TRBJ2-5, the V gene TRBV29-1; D unclear. The CDR3 has 12 amino acids. V lost 7 bases, J lost 5 bases, and 14 bases lay in between. The germline V gene encodes CDR1 SQVTM and CDR2 ANQGSEA.

The CDR3 DNA reads as TGCAGTGCTAGCCGGGCGAACACTGAAGCTTTCTTT. Its protein is CSASRANTEAFF. The chain recombines TRBV20-1 with TRBJ1-1; no clear D gene. Deletions cut 3 bases from V and 1 base from J, with 6 bases between. The germline CDR1 and CDR2 sequences are DFQATT and SNEGSKA (reference sequence). CDR3 length: 12 residues.

This clonotype appeared a few times. This chain uses TRBV6-5 with TRBJ2-5; 7 bases are a match to TRBD2. Trimming cost V 0 bases and J 3 bases; bases outside gene matches: 1. The CDR3 loop spans 14 amino acids. Germline CDR1 is MNHEY and CDR2 is SVGAGI. CDR3 amino acids: CASSYSLAEETQYF. The DNA for the CDR3 is TGTGCCAGCAGTTACTCCCTAGCGGAAGAGACCCAGTACTTC.

The chain employs TRBV27 and TRBJ1-2; unclear D gene. Germline-derived CDR1 and CDR2 are MNHEY and SMNVEV (reference sequence). The V and J ends lost 5 bases and 4 bases respectively, with 20 bases between them. The CDR3 runs to 16 residues. The CDR3 region is CASSLGARTAIYGYTF. CDR3 DNA sequence: TGTGCCAGCAGTCTGGGTGCACGCACAGCTATCTATGGCTACACCTTC.

V gene TRBV6-1 combines with J gene TRBJ1-5, with a weak D call TRBD1 (6 bases). The CDR3 is 15 amino acids. CDR1 is MNHNS and CDR2 is SASEGT in the germline V gene. V was trimmed by 8 bases and J by 6 bases, leaving 20 bases between them. CDR3 nucleotide sequence: TGTGCCAGCGGGGGGGCCAATCTTCTTGGTCAGCCCCAGCATTTT. This gives the protein CASGGANLLGQPQHF.

This clonotype was counted a few times. This chain uses TRBV15 with TRBJ2-2, with 12 bases fitting TRBD2. Trimming cost V 0 bases and J 9 bases; bases outside gene matches: 8. CDR1 and CDR2 from the germline V gene are LNHNV and YYDKDF (reference sequence). The CDR3 spans 17 residues. The CDR3 DNA is TGTGCCACCAGCAGAGATCTGAAAGGACTAGCGGGGTGGGAGCTGTTTTTT. Translating it yields CATSRDLKGLAGWELFF.

This clonotype was counted once. V usage is TRBV28 and J usage is TRBJ2-7; the match to TRBD1 covers 9 bases. Trimming took 6 bases from V and 1 from J; bases not matched to a gene: 7. This CDR3 comprises 15 residues. Germline V gene sequence: CDR1 MDHEN, CDR2 SYDVKM. This chain's CDR3 is CASRGGTGPSYEQYF. The CDR3 DNA reads as TGTGCCAGCAGGGGGGGGACAGGGCCGTCCTACGAGCAGTACTTC.

This clonotype was seen more than once but under ten times. The chain is built from TRBV28 and TRBJ2-4, with TRBD2 matching 7 bases. This CDR3 has 15 residues. V lost 4 bases to trimming and J lost 7 bases; unmatched junction nucleotides: 10. Germline values: CDR1 MDHEN, CDR2 SYDVKM. DNA of the CDR3: TGTGCCAGCAGTTCGGCCCCGGGGCGGGGGAACATTCAGTACTTC. Translation gives CASSSAPGRGNIQYF.

This clonotype was counted between two and nine times. The rearrangement uses TRBV15 and TRBJ2-3, with 8 positions matching TRBD1. Germline CDR1 and CDR2: LNHNV and YYDKDF (reference sequence). The CDR3 loop spans 14 amino acids. V shed 8 bases, J shed 3 bases, and the junction held 7 bases outside the gene matches. This CDR3 is CATAAGGRTDTQYF. The DNA for the CDR3 is TGTGCCACCGCTGCAGGGGGCCGAACAGATACGCAGTATTTT. Full variable domain (remainder filled in from reference TRBV15 and TRBJ2-3): DAMVIQNPRYQVTQFGKPVTLSCSQTLNHNVMYWYQQKSSQAPKLLFHYYDKDFNNEADTPDNFQSRRPNTSFCFLDIRSPGLGDTAMYLCATAAGGRTDTQYFGPGTRLTVL.

This clonotype was seen more than once but under ten times. The chain links TRBV29-1 to TRBJ1-1; no clear D gene. Germline CDR1 SQVTM, CDR2 ANQGSEA. V dropped 3 bases and J dropped 5 bases, with 10 bases sitting between them. This CDR3 contains 12 residues. CDR3 DNA sequence: TGCAGCGTTGACATCTATAATACTGAAGCTTTCTTT. It specifies CSVDIYNTEAFF.

This clonotype occurred a few times. J is TRBJ2-1 and V is TRBV7-2, with unresolved D. The V and J ends lost 4 bases and 0 bases respectively, with 16 bases between them. Germline V CDR1 and CDR2: SGHTA, FQGNSA. The CDR3 consists of 17 residues. In DNA, the CDR3 is TGTGCCAGCAGCTCGATCCCCCTAAGGAGCTCCTACAATGAGCAGTTCTTC. Amino acid sequence: CASSSIPLRSSYNEQFF.